The clone carrying this T cell receptor (beta chain) was detected only once. Its specificity is unknown. This CDR3 spans 13 amino acids. Trimming pared 9 bases from V and 0 bases from J, leaving 12 bases between. The germline V gene encodes CDR1 MNHNY and CDR2 SVGAGI (reference sequence). This sample is drawn from a study of long-term antiretroviral therapy in people with HIV. Across the whole study: It was about a decade before the 2015 immediate-ART recommendation that the earliest samples were taken.

Study-level findings and limits: Therapy changes, viral resistance and ART adherence were not documented in the available data. Diversity increased after ART yet remained lower than in transplant donor controls.

Runs used v3.0 of the immunoSEQ assay and were done at survey level. Sequencing was performed with immunoSEQ multiplex PCR; in TCRdb, only in-frame clones are kept and a portion is missing. The data hold over 35,000 clones, with over 90% observed a single time. Donors each had at least one pre-ART PBMC sample and at least two post-ART ones. The chain has TRBV6-6 and TRBJ2-7; maybe TRBD1 (6 bases). The receptor was derived from a man in his thirties or forties with HIV. Here the sequenced sample was unsorted PBMCs, taken roughly 9.4 years after starting antiretroviral therapy. DNA for the CDR3: TGTGCCAGTCTATCGACAGGCTCCTACGAGCAGTACTTC. The encoded protein is CASLSTGSYEQYF.